One sample yielded the 27 T cell receptor beta chains listed below, sequenced in a study of blood T cell repertoires in COVID-19. Data came from immunoSEQ multiplex PCR; TCRdb stores just in-frame clones and leaves some out. The table records around 92,000 clones, 86% of them present only once. The source material was peripheral blood. These receptors originate from a human donor in a cohort sampled during active COVID-19.

The chain couples TRBV7-9 to TRBJ2-6; D not certain. The CDR3 has 18 amino acids. Germline values: CDR1 SEHNR, CDR2 FQNEAQ (reference sequence). V was clipped by 1 base and J by 2 bases, with 15 bases between them. DNA for the CDR3: TGTGCCAGCAGCTTAGGATCCAACACGTTACCTGGGGCCAACGTCCTGACTTTC. Translation gives CASSLGSNTLPGANVLTF.

This chain's CDR3 is CASSSPPHRGDYNEQFF. CDR3 nucleotide sequence: TGTGCCAGCAGCTCCCCACCCCACAGGGGGGACTACAATGAGCAGTTCTTC. The gene calls are TRBV7-9 and TRBJ2-1; 8 nucleotides match TRBD1. This CDR3 contains 17 residues. V gave up 4 bases and J gave up 3 bases; unmatched junction bases: 11. Germline CDR1 reads SEHNR; CDR2 reads FQNEAQ (reference sequence).

This chain uses TRBV19 with TRBJ2-3; D unclear. The CDR3 covers 13 residues. Germline V gene data show CDR1 as LNHDA and CDR2 as SQIVND (reference sequence). The V end was cut by 5 bases, the J end by 1 base, with 7 bases between. The CDR3 nucleotides read TGTGCCAGTAGTTGGCAGGGCACAGATACGCAGTATTTT. Protein product: CASSWQGTDTQYF.

The rearrangement uses TRBV6-5 and TRBJ2-3, with TRBD2 matching 8 bases. With V trimmed by 4 bases and J by 4 bases, 7 bases remained unmatched. The length of the CDR3 is 15 residues. Germline CDR1 is MNHEY and CDR2 is SVGAGI. CDR3 bases: TGTGCCAGCAGTTTTTCGGGGGGGAGTGCAGATACGCAGTATTTT. The encoded protein is CASSFSGGSADTQYF.

The chain couples TRBV5-4 to TRBJ1-3; D is uncertain. The CDR3 runs 14 residues. The germline CDR1 and CDR2 sequences are SGHNT and YYREEE (reference sequence). V was pared by 2 bases and J by 2 bases, with 8 bases between. The chain's CDR3 is CASSLNYPGNTIYF. The CDR3 DNA reads TGTGCCAGCAGCTTAAACTACCCTGGAAACACCATATATTTT.

V usage is TRBV19 and J usage is TRBJ2-1, with TRBD2 matching over 12 bases. V dropped 3 bases and J dropped 4; count of bases not matched to a gene: 4. The CDR3 totals 16 residues. Germline assignment: CDR1 LNHDA and CDR2 SQIVND (reference sequence). The CDR3 is CASSIRLAGGYNEQFF. The CDR3, as DNA: TGTGCCAGTAGTATTCGCCTAGCGGGAGGGTACAATGAGCAGTTCTTC.

The rearrangement links TRBV12-3 or TRBV12-4 to TRBJ2-7; 10 nucleotides align to TRBD2. The CDR3 loop spans 13 amino acids. Trimming cost V 6 bases and J 4 bases; bases outside gene matches: 3. CDR3 residues: CASRPGLAYEQYF. The CDR3 DNA reads as TGTGCCAGCAGACCGGGACTAGCGTACGAGCAGTACTTC.

The genes are TRBV27 and TRBJ2-7; 7 bases agree with TRBD2. V gave up 5 bases and J gave up 3 bases; unmatched junction bases: 10. The CDR3 consists of 15 residues. Germline values: CDR1 MNHEY, CDR2 SMNVEV (reference sequence). As DNA, the CDR3 is TGTGCCAGCAGTCCATCGGGGGGAAGGGGCTACGAGCAGTACTTC. Amino acids: CASSPSGGRGYEQYF.

The chain joins TRBV7-2 to TRBJ1-5; D gene uncertain. The CDR3 consists of 17 residues. CDR1 is SGHTA and CDR2 is FQGNSA in the germline V gene. Trimming left V 3 bases short and J 3 bases short, with 18 bases between. CDR3 in amino acids: CASSLDFRPTLNQPQHF. The CDR3 region has the DNA TGTGCCAGCAGCTTGGATTTTCGACCGACTCTCAATCAGCCCCAGCATTTT.

The CDR3 DNA sequence: TGTGCCAGCAAAGTGACTTCGCAACTTAATGAGCAGTTCTTC. Amino acids: CASKVTSQLNEQFF. This chain joins TRBV2 and TRBJ2-1, with D unresolved. Germline loops: CDR1 SNHLY, CDR2 FYNNEI. Trimming stripped 7 bases from V and 7 bases from J, with 17 bases between. The CDR3 runs 14 residues.

The chain has TRBV6-2 or TRBV6-3 and TRBJ2-2, with 7 bases identical to TRBD1. CDR3 size: 16 residues. V shed 2 bases, J shed 4 bases, and the junction held 7 bases outside the gene matches. Per germline, CDR1 MNHEY and CDR2 SVGEGT. The CDR3 DNA sequence: TGTGCCAGCAGTTACCCACCTTGGACAGGCACCGGGGAGCTGTTTTTT. Translated, it gives CASSYPPWTGTGELFF.

The V and J genes are TRBV4-3 and TRBJ2-1; maybe TRBD2 (6 bases). CDR1 and CDR2 (germline): LGHNA, YSLEER. Trimming left V 3 bases short and J 2 bases short, with 23 bases between. This CDR3 has 19 amino acids. The CDR3, as DNA: TGCGCCAGCAGCCAGGAACTCCCCCGGGGACTCATTCCCTACAATGAGCAGTTCTTC. Translated, it gives CASSQELPRGLIPYNEQFF.

This chain links TRBV9 with TRBJ1-1; tentative D call: TRBD1 (5 bases). CDR3 length equals 16 residues. V lost 4 bases and J lost 3, with 19 bases in between. Germline V gives CDR1 SGDLS, CDR2 YYNGEE. CDR3 loop: CASSSRGGSWDTEAFF. In nucleotides, the CDR3 is TGTGCCAGCAGCTCAAGGGGAGGGTCATGGGACACTGAAGCTTTCTTT.

The rearrangement links TRBV7-9 to TRBJ2-7, with a tentative D call TRBD2 (5 bases). Looked up from germline, CDR1 is SEHNR and CDR2 is FQNEAQ (reference sequence). CDR3 length: 11 residues. V was pared by 5 bases and J by 5 bases, with 7 bases between. The CDR3 bases are TGTGCCAGCAGCCGGGAACACGAGCAGTACTTC. Its protein product is CASSREHEQYF. Full variable domain (outside the CDR3, taken from reference TRBV7-9 and TRBJ2-7): DTGVSQNPRHKITKRGQNVTFRCDPISEHNRLYWYRQTLGQGPEFLTYFQNEAQLEKSRLLSDRFSAERPKGSFSTLEIQRTEQGDSAMYLCASSREHEQYFGPGTRLTVT.

CDR3 sequence reads: CASSSGRSTGELFF. In DNA, the CDR3 is TGTGCCAGTAGTTCAGGGAGGAGCACCGGGGAGCTGTTTTTT. V is TRBV19 and J is TRBJ2-2; tentatively, D is TRBD2 (6 bases). Germline V CDR1 and CDR2: LNHDA, SQIVND (reference sequence). This CDR3 contains 14 residues. The V and J ends lost 5 bases and 4 bases respectively, with 11 bases between them.

The chain couples TRBV6-4 to TRBJ2-3; tentatively, D is TRBD1 (5 bases). CDR1 and CDR2 (germline): MRHNA, SNTAGT. The CDR3 runs 14 residues. V was shortened by 0 bases and J by 8 bases, with 12 bases between the two germline ends. CDR3 bases: TGTGCCAGCAGTGACTCTGGAACGCAGGGTACGCAGTATTTT. Its translation is CASSDSGTQGTQYF.

The DNA for the CDR3 is TGTGCCAGCAGCTTAGGGGGGACTAGACATGAGCAGTTCTTC. This translates into CASSLGGTRHEQFF. J is TRBJ2-1 and V is TRBV7-9, with TRBD2 identical over 8 bases. CDR3 length: 14 residues. Germline V lookup: CDR1 SEHNR, CDR2 FQNEAQ (reference sequence). Trimming took 1 base from V and 8 from J; bases not matched to a gene: 4.

This sequence joins TRBV30 and TRBJ2-1, with D perhaps matching TRBD1 (5 bases). The CDR3 sequence is 14 residues long. CDR1 and CDR2 (germline): GTSNPN, SVGIG (reference sequence). Deletions cut 0 bases from V and 3 bases from J, with 9 bases between. CDR3 sequence: CAWSVRGSYNEQFF. The CDR3 bases are TGTGCCTGGAGTGTAAGGGGAAGCTACAATGAGCAGTTCTTC.

This chain joins TRBV19 and TRBJ1-3; D is unclear. Deletions cut 2 bases from V and 2 bases from J, with 7 bases between. CDR1 LNHDA and CDR2 SQIVND come from the germline V gene (reference sequence). The CDR3 consists of 14 residues. DNA of the CDR3: TGTGCCAGTAGTATAATTAGTACTGGAAACACCATATATTTT. Protein product: CASSIISTGNTIYF.

The gene calls are TRBV6-5 and TRBJ2-7; TRBD1 is a possible D gene (5 bases). The CDR3 covers 15 residues. Germline V gene data show CDR1 as MNHEY and CDR2 as SVGAGI. V was clipped by 7 bases and J by 3 bases, with 19 bases between them. The CDR3 nucleotides read TGTGCCAGCAACCCCCGGACACCCTCTGTCTACGAGCAGTACTTC. As protein: CASNPRTPSVYEQYF.

The V gene is TRBV29-1, the J gene TRBJ2-3; D gene unclear. This CDR3 has 13 residues. Germline CDR1 SQVTM, CDR2 ANQGSEA. This CDR3 reads CAVRQFSTDTQYF. The CDR3 coding sequence is TGCGCGGTACGCCAGTTCAGCACAGATACGCAGTATTTT.

The V gene is TRBV18, the J gene TRBJ1-4; D not resolved. Germline CDR1 reads KGHSH; CDR2 reads LQKENI. Trimming stripped 3 bases from V and 0 bases from J, with 5 bases between. The CDR3 spans 14 residues. CDR3 protein: CASSPRTTNEKLFF. In DNA form, the CDR3 reads TGTGCCAGCTCACCGAGGACAACTAATGAAAAACTGTTTTTT.

The chain combines TRBV7-9 with TRBJ1-1; D gene ambiguous. Germline CDR1 and CDR2: SEHNR and FQNEAQ (reference sequence). CDR3 length: 13 amino acids. V was pared by 1 base and J by 2 bases, with 5 bases between. The CDR3 region is CASSLELNTEAFF. In nucleotides, the CDR3 is TGTGCCAGCAGCTTAGAGCTAAACACTGAAGCTTTCTTT.

The J gene is TRBJ2-7, the V gene TRBV9, with 12 bases identical to TRBD2. Germline CDR1 reads SGDLS; CDR2 reads YYNGEE. The CDR3 length is 14 residues. The trim removed 4 bases at V and 5 bases at J, leaving 4 bases unmatched. CDR3 nucleotide sequence: TGTGCCAGCAGCCCCAGACTAGCGGGAGACGAGCAGTACTTC. This translates into CASSPRLAGDEQYF.

This clone was picked up one time. The rearrangement uses TRBV4-3 and TRBJ1-1, with 7 bases that match TRBD1. The CDR3 sequence is 15 residues long. Germline V gene lookup returns CDR1 LGHNA and CDR2 YSLEER. The junction had 9 bases not matched to a gene; V was cut back by 2 bases and J by 6 bases. In nucleotides, the CDR3 is TGCGCCAGCAGCCAATCTGACAGGGACCTTTCTGAAGCTTTCTTT. This translates into CASSQSDRDLSEAFF.

Points on this clone: The germline gene is not matched at one end of the junction; a read error may be the cause. V is TRBV30 and J is TRBJ1-1; maybe TRBD1 (6 bases). The CDR3 is made up of 14 amino acids. In germline, CDR1 is GTSNPN, CDR2 SVGIG (reference sequence). This CDR3 reads CAWSVNPRDTKAFF. CDR3 coding DNA: TGTGCCTGGAGTGTAAACCCCCGGGACACTAAAGCTTTCTTT.

The chain joins TRBV4-3 to TRBJ2-1, with 8 bases that match TRBD2. The CDR3 covers 16 residues. V lost 1 base, J lost 9 bases, and 11 bases stayed unmatched. Germline V CDR1 and CDR2: LGHNA, YSLEER. This CDR3 reads CASSQAGSGVPGEQFF. In DNA, the CDR3 is TGCGCCAGCAGCCAAGCGGGTAGCGGGGTCCCGGGTGAGCAGTTCTTC.